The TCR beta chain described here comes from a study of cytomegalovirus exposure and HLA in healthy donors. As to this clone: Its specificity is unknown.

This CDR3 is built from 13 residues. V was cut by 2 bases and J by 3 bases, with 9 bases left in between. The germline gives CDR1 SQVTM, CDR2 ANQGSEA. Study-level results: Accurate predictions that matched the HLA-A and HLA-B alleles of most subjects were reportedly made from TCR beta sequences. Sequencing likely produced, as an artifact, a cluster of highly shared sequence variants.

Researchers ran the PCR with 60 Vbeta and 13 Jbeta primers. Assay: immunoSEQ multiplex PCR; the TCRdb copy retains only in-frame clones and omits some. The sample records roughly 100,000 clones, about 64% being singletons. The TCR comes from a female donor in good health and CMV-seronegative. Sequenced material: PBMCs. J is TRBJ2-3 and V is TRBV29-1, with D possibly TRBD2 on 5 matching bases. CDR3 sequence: CSVEYRGTDTQYF. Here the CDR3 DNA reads TGCAGCGTTGAATACAGAGGGACAGATACGCAGTATTTT.